The clone carrying this T cell receptor beta chain was found a few times. The target antigen is unknown. Quantitative 5'-RACE with molecular barcodes generated TCR beta libraries. TCRdb analysed the 5' RACE reads with MiXCR anew, one entry per CDR3 protein. The sample has about 220,000 distinct CDR3 sequences, 6% to 8% seen once. The entry originates in a study of CD8 T cells in ankylosing spondylitis. Germline lookup yields CDR1 SGHTA and CDR2 FQGNSA. The CDR3 sequence is 16 residues long. Trimming stripped 5 bases from V and 0 bases from J, with 14 bases between. Study-level findings and limits: Disease-associated clones were reportedly significantly overrepresented in matched ankylosing spondylitis synovial fluid. A TCR beta motif of about eight highly homologous variants appeared characteristic of ankylosing spondylitis blood.

The chain uses TRBV7-2 and TRBJ2-1, with D tentatively TRBD2 (5 bases). Sequencing was carried out using blood, either unsorted or a sorted T cell fraction (not recorded which). This receptor was taken from a male donor with ankylosing spondylitis. CDR3 DNA: TGTGCCAGCAGCCTCGACTATTCCCCCTCCTACAATGAGCAGTTCTTC. This codes for CASSLDYSPSYNEQFF.